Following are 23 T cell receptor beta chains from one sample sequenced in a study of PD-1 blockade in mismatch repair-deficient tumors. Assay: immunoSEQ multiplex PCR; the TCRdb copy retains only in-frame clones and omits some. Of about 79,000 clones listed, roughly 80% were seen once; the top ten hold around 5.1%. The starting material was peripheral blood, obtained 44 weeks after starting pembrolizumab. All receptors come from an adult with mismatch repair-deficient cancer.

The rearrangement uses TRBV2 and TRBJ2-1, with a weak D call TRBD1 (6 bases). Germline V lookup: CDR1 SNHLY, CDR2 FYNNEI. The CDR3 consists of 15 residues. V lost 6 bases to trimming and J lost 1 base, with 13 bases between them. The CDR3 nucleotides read TGTGCCAGCAGCGGGCTCGGACAGTCCTACAATGAGCAGTTCTTC. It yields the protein CASSGLGQSYNEQFF.

The CDR3 sequence is CASRNRDREQPQHF. DNA for the CDR3: TGTGCCAGCAGAAACCGGGACAGGGAACAGCCCCAGCATTTT. The chain recombines TRBV6-5 with TRBJ1-5; TRBD1 agrees at 9 bases. J was trimmed by 7 bases and V by 6 bases; bases with no gene match: 7. The CDR3 has 14 residues. The germline gives CDR1 MNHEY, CDR2 SVGAGI.

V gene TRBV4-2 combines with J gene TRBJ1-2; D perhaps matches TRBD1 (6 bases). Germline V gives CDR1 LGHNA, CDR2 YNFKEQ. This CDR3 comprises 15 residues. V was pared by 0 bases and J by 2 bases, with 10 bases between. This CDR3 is CASSQDGQGNYGYTF. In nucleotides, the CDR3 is TGTGCCAGCAGCCAAGACGGCCAGGGGAACTATGGCTACACCTTC.

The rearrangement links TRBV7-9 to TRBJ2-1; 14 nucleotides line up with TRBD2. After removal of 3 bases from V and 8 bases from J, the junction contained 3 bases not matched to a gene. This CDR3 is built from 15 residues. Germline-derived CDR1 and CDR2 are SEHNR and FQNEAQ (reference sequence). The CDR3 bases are TGTGCCAGCAGCTTGGGACTAGCGGGAGTGGATGAGCAGTTCTTC. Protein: CASSLGLAGVDEQFF.

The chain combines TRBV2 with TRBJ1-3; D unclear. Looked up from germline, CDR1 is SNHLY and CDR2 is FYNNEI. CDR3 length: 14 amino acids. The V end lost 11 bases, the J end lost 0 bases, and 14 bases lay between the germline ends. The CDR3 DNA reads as TGTGCCGGAAAAGACTCAACCTCTGGAAACACCATATATTTT. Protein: CAGKDSTSGNTIYF.

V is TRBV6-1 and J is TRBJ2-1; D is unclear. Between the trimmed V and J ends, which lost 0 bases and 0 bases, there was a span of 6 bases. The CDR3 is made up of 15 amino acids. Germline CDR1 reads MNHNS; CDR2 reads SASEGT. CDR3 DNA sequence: TGTGCCAGCAGTGAAGCGGCAGCCTCCTACAATGAGCAGTTCTTC. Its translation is CASSEAAASYNEQFF.

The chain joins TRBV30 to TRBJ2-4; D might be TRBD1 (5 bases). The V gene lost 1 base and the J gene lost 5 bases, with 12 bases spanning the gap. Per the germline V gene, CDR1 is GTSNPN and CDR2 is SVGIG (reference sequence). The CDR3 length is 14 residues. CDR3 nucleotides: TGTGCCTGGAGTGGGCAGGGATACCAAAACATTCAGTACTTC. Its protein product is CAWSGQGYQNIQYF.

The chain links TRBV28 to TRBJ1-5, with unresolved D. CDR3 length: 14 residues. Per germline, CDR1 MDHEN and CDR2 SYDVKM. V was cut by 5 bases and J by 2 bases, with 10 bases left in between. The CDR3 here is CASSKGQGNQPQHF. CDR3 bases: TGTGCCAGCAGTAAAGGCCAGGGCAATCAGCCCCAGCATTTT.

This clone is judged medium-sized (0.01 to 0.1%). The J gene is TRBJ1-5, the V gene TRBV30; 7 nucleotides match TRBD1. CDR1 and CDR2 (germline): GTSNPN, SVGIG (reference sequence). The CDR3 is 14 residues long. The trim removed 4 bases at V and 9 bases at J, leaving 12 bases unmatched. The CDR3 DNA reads TGTGCCTGGATGGGACAGCGGGGTATGGGGCCCCAGCATTTT. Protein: CAWMGQRGMGPQHF.

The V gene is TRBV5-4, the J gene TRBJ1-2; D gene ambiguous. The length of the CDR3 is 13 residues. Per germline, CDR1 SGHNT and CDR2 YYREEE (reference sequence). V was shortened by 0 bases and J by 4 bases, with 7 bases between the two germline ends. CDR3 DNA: TGTGCCAGCAGCTTGGACGTGGGCTATGGCTACACCTTC. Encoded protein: CASSLDVGYGYTF.

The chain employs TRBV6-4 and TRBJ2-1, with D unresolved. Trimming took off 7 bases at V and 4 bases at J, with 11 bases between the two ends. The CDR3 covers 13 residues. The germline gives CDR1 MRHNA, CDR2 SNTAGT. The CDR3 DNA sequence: TGTGCCAGCATTACCGACAAGTACAATGAGCAGTTCTTC. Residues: CASITDKYNEQFF.

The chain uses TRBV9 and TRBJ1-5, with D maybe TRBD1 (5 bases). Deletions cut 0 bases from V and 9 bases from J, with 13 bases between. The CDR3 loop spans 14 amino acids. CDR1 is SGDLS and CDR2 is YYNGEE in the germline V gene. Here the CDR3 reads CASSVVRDGWPQHF. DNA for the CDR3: TGTGCCAGCAGCGTAGTCAGGGACGGTTGGCCCCAGCATTTT.

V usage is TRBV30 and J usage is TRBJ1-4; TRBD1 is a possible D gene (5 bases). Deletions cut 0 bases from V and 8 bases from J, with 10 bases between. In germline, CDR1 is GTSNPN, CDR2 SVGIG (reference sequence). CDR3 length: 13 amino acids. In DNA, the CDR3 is TGTGCCTGGAGTGTACGAGAGGGGGAAAAACTGTTTTTT. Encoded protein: CAWSVREGEKLFF.

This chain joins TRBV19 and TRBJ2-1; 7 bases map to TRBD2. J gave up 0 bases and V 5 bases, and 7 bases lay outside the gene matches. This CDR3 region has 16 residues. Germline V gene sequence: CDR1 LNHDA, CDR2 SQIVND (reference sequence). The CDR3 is CASSAEAGSSYNEQFF. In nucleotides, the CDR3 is TGTGCCAGTAGTGCCGAAGCGGGGAGCTCCTACAATGAGCAGTTCTTC.

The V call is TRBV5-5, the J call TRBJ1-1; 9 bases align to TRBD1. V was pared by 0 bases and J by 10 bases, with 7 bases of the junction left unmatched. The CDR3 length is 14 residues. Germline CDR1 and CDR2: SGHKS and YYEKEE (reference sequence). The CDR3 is CASSLEQGALGAFF. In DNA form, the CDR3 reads TGTGCCAGCAGCTTGGAACAGGGGGCGCTTGGAGCTTTCTTT.

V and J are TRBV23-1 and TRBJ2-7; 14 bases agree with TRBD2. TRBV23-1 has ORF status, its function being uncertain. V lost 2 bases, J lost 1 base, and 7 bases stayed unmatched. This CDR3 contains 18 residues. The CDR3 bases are TGCGCCAGCAGTCAACCGGAAAGACTAGCGGGAGGGTCCTACGAGCAGTACTTC. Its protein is CASSQPERLAGGSYEQYF.

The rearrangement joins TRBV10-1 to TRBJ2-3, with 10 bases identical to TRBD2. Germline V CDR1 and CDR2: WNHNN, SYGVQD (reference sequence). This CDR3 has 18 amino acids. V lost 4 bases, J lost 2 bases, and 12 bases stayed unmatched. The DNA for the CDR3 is TGCGCCAGCAGTGGGCTAGCGGGAGTAGGGGCCTTCACAGATACGCAGTATTTT. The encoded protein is CASSGLAGVGAFTDTQYF.

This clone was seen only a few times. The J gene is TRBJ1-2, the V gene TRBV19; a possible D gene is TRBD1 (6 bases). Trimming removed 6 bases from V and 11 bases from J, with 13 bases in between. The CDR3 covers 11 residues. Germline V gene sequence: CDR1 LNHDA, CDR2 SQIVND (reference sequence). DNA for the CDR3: TGTGCCAGTAGGGATACAGGGCCTTACACCTTC. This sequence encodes CASRDTGPYTF. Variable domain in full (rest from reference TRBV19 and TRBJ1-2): DGGITQSPKYLFRKEGQNVTLSCEQNLNHDAMYWYRQDPGQGLRLIYYSQIVNDFQKGDIAEGYSVSREKKESFPLTVTSAQKNPTAFYLCASRDTGPYTFGSGTRLTVV.

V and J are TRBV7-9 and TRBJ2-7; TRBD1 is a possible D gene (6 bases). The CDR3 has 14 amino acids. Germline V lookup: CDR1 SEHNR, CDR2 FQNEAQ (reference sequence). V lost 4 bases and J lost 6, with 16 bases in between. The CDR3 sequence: CASSSTGNAGEQYF. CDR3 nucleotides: TGTGCCAGCAGCTCTACAGGGAACGCTGGCGAGCAGTACTTC.

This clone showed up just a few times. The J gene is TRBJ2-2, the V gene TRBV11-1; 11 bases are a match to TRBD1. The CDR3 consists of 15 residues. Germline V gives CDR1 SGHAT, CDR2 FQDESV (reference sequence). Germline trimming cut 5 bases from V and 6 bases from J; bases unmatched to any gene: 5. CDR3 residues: CASSRGQGAPGELFF. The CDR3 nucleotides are TGTGCCAGCAGCCGAGGACAGGGGGCTCCCGGGGAGCTGTTTTTT.

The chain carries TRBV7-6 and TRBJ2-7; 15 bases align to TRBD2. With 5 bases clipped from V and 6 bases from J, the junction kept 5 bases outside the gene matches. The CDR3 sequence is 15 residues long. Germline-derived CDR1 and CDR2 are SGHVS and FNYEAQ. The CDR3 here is CASSGLAGGMGEQYF. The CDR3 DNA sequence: TGTGCCAGCAGCGGACTAGCGGGAGGGATGGGCGAGCAGTACTTC.

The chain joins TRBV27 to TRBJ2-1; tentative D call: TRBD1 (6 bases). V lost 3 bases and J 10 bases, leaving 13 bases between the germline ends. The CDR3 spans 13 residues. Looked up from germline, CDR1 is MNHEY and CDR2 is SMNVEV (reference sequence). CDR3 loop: CASSLIKGVEQFF. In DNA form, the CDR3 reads TGTGCCAGCAGTTTGATCAAGGGGGTCGAGCAGTTCTTC.

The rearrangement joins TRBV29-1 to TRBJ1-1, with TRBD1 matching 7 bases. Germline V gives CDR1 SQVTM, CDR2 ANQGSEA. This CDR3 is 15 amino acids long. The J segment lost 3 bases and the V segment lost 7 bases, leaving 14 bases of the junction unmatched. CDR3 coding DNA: TGCAGCGCCAAACGGGCAGGGGGTAGCGACACTGAAGCTTTCTTT. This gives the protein CSAKRAGGSDTEAFF.